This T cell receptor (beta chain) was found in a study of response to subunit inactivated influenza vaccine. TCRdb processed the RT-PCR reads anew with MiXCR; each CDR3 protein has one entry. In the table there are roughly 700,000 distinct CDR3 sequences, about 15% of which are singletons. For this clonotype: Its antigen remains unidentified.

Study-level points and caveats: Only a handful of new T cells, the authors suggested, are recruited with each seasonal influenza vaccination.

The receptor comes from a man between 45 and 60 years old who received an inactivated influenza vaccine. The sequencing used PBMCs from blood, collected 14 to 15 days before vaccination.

The CDR3 loop reads CASSFRSGLAGGLISYEQYF. The CDR3 DNA reads TGTGCCAGCAGTTTTAGATCCGGGCTAGCGGGAGGTCTCATCTCCTACGAGCAGTACTTC. V and J are TRBV27 and TRBJ2-7; 11 nucleotides align to TRBD2. V shed 3 bases and J 0 bases; nucleotides not matched to a gene: 16. This CDR3 has 20 amino acids. The germline V gene has CDR1 MNHEY and CDR2 SMNVEV (reference sequence).